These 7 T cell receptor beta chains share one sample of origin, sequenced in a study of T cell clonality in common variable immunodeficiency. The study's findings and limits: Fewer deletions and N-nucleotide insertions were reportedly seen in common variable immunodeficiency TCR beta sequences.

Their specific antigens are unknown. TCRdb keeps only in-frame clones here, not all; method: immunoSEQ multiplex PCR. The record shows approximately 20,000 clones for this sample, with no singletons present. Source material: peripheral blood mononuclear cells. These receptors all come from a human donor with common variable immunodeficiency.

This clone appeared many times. The DNA read from the CDR3 is TGCAGTGCCGGGCGCGGGAGTCTCGCCGGGGAG. It is translated as CSAGRGSLAGE. The entire CDR3 is CSAGRGSLAGELFF. The V call is TRBV20-1, the J call TRBJ2-2, with 7 bases identical to TRBD2. The read falls 3 residues short of the CDR3 end, and the missing part is taken from the germline J gene. The junction had 10 bases not matched to a gene; V was cut back by 6 bases and J by 6 bases. Germline CDR1 and CDR2: DFQATT and SNEGSKA (reference sequence). This CDR3 comprises 14 residues.

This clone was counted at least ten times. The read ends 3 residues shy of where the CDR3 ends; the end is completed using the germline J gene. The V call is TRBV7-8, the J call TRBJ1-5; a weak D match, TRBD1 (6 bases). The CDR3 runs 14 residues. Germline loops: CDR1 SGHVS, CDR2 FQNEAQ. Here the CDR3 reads CASSLGQGSQPQHF. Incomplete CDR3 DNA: TGTGCCAGCAGCTTAGGCCAGGGGTCTCAACCC.

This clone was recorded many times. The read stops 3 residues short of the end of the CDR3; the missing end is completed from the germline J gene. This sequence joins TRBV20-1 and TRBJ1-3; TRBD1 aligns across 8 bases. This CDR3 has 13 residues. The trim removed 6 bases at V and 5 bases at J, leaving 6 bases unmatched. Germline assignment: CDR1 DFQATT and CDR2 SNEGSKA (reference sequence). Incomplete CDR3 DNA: TGCAGTGCGGCGGACAGGGAGAGAAACACC. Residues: CSAADRERNT. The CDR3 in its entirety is CSAADRERNTIYF.

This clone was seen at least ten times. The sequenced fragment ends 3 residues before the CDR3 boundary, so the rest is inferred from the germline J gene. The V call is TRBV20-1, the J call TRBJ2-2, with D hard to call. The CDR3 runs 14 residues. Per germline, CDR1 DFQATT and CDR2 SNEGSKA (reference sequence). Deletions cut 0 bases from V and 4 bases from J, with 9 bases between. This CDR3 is CSARDGRITGELFF. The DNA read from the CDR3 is TGCAGTGCTAGAGATGGTAGAATCACCGGGGAG.

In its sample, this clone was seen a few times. The chain's CDR3 is CASRNLGGINEQYF. The sequenced part of the CDR3 DNA is TGTGCCAGTAGAAATCTAGGGGGCATCAACGAG. The chain carries TRBV19 and TRBJ2-7; 7 bases line up with TRBD1. From the germline J gene comes the end of the CDR3, since the read stops 3 residues before it. CDR3 size: 14 residues. Germline V lookup: CDR1 LNHDA, CDR2 SQIVND (reference sequence). The J segment lost 5 bases and the V segment lost 6 bases, leaving 10 bases of the junction unmatched. The whole variable domain, filled in from reference TRBV19 and TRBJ2-7, reads DGGITQSPKYLFRKEGQNVTLSCEQNLNHDAMYWYRQDPGQGLRLIYYSQIVNDFQKGDIAEGYSVSREKKESFPLTVTSAQKNPTAFYLCASRNLGGINEQYFGPGTRLTVT.

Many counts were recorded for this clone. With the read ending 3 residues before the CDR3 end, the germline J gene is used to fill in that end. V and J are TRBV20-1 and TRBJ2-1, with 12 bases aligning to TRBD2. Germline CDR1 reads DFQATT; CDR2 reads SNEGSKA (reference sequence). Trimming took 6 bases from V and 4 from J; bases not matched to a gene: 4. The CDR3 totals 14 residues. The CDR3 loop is CSAWTSGDYNEQFF. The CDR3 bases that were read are TGCAGTGCCTGGACTAGCGGGGATTACAATGAG.

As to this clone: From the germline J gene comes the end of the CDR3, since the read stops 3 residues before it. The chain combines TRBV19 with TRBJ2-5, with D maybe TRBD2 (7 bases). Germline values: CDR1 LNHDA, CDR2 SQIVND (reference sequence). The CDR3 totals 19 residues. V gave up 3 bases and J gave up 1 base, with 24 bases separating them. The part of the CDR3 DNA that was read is TGTGCCAGTAGTATCGGGAGGACAGCCCGAGAGTACCTCCAAGAGACC. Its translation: CASSIGRTAREYLQET. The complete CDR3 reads CASSIGRTAREYLQETQYF. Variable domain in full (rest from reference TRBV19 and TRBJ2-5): DGGITQSPKYLFRKEGQNVTLSCEQNLNHDAMYWYRQDPGQGLRLIYYSQIVNDFQKGDIAEGYSVSREKKESFPLTVTSAQKNPTAFYLCASSIGRTAREYLQETQYFGPGTRLLVL.